This note documents a single T cell receptor beta chain sequence. The target antigen is unknown. This specimen belongs to a study of cytomegalovirus exposure and HLA in healthy donors. Researchers ran the PCR with 60 Vbeta and 13 Jbeta primers. Here immunoSEQ multiplex PCR was the method, and the copy in TCRdb shows in-frame clones only, minus some. The sample records about 160,000 clones, approximately 78% being singletons. The CDR3 contains 19 residues. After removal of 2 bases from V and 4 bases from J, the junction contained 15 bases not matched to a gene. CDR1 SGDLS and CDR2 YYNGEE come from the germline V gene. Points from the study as a whole: Presence/absence analyses assumed roughly uniform sequencing depth across donors. Accurate HLA-A and HLA-B prediction from TCR beta sequences was reported for most subjects. Further analysis was carried out later, and it showed several of the most significant clusters appearing linked to common viral pathogens. The only immune exposure information that was available was CMV serostatus.

The TCR was taken from a male donor in good health and CMV-seronegative. The sample was PBMCs. The rearrangement joins TRBV9 to TRBJ2-6; 7 nucleotides align to TRBD1. The CDR3 DNA follows: TGTGCCAGCAGCGTCACAGGGGCAGGTGGCCCGGGGGGGGCCAACGTCCTGACTTTC. Amino acids: CASSVTGAGGPGGANVLTF.